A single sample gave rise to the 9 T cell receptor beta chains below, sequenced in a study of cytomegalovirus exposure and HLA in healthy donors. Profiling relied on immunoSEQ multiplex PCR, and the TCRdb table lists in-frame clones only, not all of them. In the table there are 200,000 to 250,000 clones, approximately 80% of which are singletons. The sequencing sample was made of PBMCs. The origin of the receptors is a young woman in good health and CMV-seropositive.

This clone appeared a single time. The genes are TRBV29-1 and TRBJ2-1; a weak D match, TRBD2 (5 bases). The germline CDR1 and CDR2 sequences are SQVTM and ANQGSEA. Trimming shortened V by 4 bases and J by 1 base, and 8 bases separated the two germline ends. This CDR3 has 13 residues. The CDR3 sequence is CSVGRVSYNEQFF. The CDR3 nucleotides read TGCAGCGTTGGGCGGGTTTCCTACAATGAGCAGTTCTTC.

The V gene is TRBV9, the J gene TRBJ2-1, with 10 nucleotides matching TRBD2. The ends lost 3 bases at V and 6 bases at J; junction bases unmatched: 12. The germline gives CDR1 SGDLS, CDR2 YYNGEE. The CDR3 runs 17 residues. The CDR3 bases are TGTGCCAGCAGCGGACGAGGAGATAGCGGGAGGACCAATGAGCAGTTCTTC. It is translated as CASSGRGDSGRTNEQFF.

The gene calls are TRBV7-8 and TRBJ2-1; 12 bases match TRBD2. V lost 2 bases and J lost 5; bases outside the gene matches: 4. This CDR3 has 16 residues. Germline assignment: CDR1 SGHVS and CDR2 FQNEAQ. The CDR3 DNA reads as TGTGCCAGCAGCTTAATAACTAGCGGGAGGCACAATGAGCAGTTCTTC. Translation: CASSLITSGRHNEQFF.

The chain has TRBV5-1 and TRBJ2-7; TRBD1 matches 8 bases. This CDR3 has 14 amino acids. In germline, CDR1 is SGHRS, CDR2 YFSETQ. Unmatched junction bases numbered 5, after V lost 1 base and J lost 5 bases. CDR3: CASSLTGGFDEQYF. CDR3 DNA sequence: TGCGCCAGCAGCTTGACAGGGGGATTCGACGAGCAGTACTTC.

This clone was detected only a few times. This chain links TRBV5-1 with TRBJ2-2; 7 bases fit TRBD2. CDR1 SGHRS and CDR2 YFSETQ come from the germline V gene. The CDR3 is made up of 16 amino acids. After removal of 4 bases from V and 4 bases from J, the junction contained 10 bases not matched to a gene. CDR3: CASSQRGGGSTGELFF. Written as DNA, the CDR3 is TGCGCCAGCAGCCAGCGGGGCGGGGGAAGCACCGGGGAGCTGTTTTTT.

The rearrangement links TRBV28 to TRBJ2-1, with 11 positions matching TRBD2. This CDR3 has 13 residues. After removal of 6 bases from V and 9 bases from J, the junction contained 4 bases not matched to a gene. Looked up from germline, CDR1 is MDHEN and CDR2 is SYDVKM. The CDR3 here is CASSISGRAEQFF. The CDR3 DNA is TGTGCCAGCAGCATTAGCGGGAGGGCTGAGCAGTTCTTC.

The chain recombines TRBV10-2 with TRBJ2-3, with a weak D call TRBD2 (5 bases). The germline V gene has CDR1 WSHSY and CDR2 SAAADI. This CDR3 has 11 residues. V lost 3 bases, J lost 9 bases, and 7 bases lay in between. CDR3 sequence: CASSDRGTQYF. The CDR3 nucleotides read TGCGCCAGCAGTGATCGGGGAACGCAGTATTTT.

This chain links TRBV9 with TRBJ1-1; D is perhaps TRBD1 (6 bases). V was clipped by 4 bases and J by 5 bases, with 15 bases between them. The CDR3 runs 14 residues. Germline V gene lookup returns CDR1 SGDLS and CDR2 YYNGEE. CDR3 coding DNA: TGTGCCAGCAGCCCGACTTCAAGGGGGACTGAAGCTTTCTTT. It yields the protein CASSPTSRGTEAFF.

The CDR3 region is CSVEGRGSDLNTEAFF. CDR3 nucleotide sequence: TGCAGCGTTGAAGGCAGGGGCAGCGATTTGAACACTGAAGCTTTCTTT. The chain carries TRBV29-1 and TRBJ1-1; D might be TRBD1 (6 bases). The CDR3 spans 16 residues. The V end was cut by 1 base, the J end by 0 bases, with 15 bases between. Germline V gives CDR1 SQVTM, CDR2 ANQGSEA.